This entry is about one TCR beta chain. Its specificity is not known. This sample stems from a study of cytomegalovirus exposure and HLA in healthy donors. 60 Vbeta and 13 Jbeta primers were used in PCR. The protocol was immunoSEQ multiplex PCR, while the TCRdb copy is restricted to in-frame clones and leaves out a portion. The table shows approximately 210,000 clones, with around 82% occurring only once. Findings of the study overall: Some V segments, including TRBV6-2 and TRBV6-3, were excluded as indistinguishable. Reports state that TCR beta sequences accurately predicted most subjects' HLA-A and HLA-B alleles.

This CDR3 is built from 20 residues. V shed 2 bases and J 1 base; nucleotides not matched to a gene: 10. Germline CDR1 is SGDLS and CDR2 is YYNGEE. Sequenced: PBMCs. The chain joins TRBV9 to TRBJ2-6; 12 nucleotides agree with TRBD1. The sequence was collected from a man aged 18 to 30 in good health and CMV-seronegative. CDR3 sequence reads: CASSVSRDRGRFSGANVLTF. The CDR3 DNA is TGTGCCAGCAGCGTTTCCCGGGACAGGGGGCGCTTTTCTGGGGCCAACGTCCTGACTTTC.